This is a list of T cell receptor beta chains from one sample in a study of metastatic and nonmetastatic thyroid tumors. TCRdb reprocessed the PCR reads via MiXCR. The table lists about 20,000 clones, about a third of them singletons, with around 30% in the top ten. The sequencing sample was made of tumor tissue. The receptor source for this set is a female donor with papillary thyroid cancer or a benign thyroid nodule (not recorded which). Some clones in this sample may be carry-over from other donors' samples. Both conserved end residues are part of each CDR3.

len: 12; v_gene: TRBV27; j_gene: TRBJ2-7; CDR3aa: CASMGQAYEQYF
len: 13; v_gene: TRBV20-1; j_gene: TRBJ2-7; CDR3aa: CSALKRAPYEQYF
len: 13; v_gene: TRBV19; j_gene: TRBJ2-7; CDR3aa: CASSGGRIAEQYF
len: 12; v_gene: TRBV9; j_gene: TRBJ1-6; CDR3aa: CASSGSNSPLHF
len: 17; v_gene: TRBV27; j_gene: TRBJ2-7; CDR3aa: CASSLFTGTGVFYEQYF
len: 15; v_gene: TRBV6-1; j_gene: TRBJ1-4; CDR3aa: CASSEYRGAGEKLFF
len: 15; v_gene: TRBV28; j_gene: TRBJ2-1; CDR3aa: CASTPTGLGNNEQFF
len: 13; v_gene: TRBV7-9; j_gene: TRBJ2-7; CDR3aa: CASSLAQTYEQYF
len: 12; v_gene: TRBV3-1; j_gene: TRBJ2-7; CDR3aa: CASSPQGAEQYF
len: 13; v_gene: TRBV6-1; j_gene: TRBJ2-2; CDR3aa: CASNRRNTGELFF
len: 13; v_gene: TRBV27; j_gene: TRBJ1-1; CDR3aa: CASSLRGNTEAFF